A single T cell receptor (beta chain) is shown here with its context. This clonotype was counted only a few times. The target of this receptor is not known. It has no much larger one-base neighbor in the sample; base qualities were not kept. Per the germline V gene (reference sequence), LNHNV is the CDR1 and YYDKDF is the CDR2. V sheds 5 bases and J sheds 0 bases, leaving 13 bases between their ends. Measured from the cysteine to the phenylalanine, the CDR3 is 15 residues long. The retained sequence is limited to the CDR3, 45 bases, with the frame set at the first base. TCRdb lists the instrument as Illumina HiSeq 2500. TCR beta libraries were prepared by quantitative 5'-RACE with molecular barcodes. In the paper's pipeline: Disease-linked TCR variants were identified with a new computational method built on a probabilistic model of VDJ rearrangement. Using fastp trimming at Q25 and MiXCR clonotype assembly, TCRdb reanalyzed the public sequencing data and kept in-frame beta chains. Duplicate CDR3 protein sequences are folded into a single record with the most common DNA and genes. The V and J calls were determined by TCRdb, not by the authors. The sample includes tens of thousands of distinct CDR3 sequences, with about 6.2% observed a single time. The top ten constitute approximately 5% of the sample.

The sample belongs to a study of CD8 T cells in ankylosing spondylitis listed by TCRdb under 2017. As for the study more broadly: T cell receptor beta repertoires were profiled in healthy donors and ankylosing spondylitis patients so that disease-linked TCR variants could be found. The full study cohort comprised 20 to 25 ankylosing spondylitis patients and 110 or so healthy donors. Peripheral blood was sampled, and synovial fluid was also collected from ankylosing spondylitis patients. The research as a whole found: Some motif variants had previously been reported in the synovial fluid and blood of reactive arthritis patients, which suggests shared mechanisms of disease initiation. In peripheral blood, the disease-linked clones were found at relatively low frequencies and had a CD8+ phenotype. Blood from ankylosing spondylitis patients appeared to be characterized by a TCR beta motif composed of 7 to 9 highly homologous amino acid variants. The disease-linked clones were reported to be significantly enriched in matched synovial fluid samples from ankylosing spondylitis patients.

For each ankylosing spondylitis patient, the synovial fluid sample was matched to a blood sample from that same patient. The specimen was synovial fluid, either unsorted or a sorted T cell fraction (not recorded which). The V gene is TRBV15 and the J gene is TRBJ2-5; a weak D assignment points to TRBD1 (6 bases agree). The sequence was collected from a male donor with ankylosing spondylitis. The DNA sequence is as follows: TGTGCCACCAGCGAAGTAGGGGGAGACCAAGAGACCCAGTACTTC. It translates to CATSEVGGDQETQYF.